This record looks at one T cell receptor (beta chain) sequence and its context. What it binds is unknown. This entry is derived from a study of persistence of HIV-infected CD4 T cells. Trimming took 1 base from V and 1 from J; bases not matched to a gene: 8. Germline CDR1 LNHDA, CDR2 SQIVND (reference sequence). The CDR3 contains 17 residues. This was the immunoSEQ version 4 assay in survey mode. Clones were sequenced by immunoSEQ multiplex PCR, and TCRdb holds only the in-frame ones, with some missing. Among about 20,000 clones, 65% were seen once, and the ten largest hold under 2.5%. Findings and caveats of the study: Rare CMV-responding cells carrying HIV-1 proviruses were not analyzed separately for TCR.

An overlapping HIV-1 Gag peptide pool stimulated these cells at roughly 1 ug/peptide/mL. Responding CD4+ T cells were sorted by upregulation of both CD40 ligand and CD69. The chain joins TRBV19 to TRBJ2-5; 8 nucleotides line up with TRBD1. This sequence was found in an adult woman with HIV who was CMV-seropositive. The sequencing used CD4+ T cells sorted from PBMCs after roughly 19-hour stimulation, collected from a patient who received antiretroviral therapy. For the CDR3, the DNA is TGTGCCAGTAGTATAGGGCGGACAGGGAGGCCCCAAGAGACCCAGTACTTC. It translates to CASSIGRTGRPQETQYF.